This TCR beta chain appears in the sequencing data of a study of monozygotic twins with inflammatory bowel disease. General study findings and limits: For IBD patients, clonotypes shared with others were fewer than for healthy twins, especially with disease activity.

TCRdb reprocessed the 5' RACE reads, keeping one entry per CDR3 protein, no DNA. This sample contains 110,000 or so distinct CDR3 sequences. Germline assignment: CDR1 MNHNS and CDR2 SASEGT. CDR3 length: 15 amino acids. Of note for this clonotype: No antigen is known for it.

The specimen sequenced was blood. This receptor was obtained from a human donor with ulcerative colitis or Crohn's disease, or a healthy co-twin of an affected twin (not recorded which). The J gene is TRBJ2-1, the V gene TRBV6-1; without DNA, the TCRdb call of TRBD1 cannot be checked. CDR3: CALGGERGGSDEQFF.